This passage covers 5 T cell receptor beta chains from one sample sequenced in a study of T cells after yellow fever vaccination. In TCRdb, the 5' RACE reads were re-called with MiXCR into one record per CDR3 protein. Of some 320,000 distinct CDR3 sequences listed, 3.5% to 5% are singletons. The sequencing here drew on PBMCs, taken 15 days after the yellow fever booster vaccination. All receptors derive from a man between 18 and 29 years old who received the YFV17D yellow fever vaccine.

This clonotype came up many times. The CDR3 DNA sequence: TGCAGTGCAACCTTGGGACGGGAGCTGTTGCCCCAGCATTTT. This sequence encodes CSATLGRELLPQHF. The chain links TRBV20-1 to TRBJ1-5; tentatively, D is TRBD1 (5 bases). V dropped 6 bases and J dropped 9 bases, with 21 bases sitting between them. CDR3 length equals 14 residues. Germline V gene lookup returns CDR1 DFQATT and CDR2 SNEGSKA (reference sequence).

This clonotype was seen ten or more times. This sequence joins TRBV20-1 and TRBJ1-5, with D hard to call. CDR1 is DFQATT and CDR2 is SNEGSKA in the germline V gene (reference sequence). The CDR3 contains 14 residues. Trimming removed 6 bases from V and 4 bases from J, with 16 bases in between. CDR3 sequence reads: CSAKGSLFNQPQHF. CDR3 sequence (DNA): TGCAGTGCAAAAGGTTCCCTTTTTAATCAGCCCCAGCATTTT.

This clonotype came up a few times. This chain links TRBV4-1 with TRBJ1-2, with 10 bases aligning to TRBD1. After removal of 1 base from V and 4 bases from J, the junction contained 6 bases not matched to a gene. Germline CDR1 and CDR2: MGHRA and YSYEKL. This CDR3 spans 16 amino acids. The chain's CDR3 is CASSQVRTGGAYGYTF. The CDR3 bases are TGCGCCAGCAGCCAAGTAAGGACAGGGGGGGCCTATGGCTACACCTTC.

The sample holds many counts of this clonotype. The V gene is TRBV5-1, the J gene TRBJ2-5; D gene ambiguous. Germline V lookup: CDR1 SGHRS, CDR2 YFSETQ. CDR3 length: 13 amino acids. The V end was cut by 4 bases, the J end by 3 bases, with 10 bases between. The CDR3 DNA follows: TGCGCCAGCAGCCGGGCGGTAGAAGAGACCCAGTACTTC. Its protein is CASSRAVEETQYF. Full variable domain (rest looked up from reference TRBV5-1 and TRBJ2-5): KAGVTQTPRYLIKTRGQQVTLSCSPISGHRSVSWYQQTPGQGLQFLFEYFSETQRNKGNFPGRFSGRQFSNSRSEMNVSTLELGDSALYLCASSRAVEETQYFGPGTRLLVL.

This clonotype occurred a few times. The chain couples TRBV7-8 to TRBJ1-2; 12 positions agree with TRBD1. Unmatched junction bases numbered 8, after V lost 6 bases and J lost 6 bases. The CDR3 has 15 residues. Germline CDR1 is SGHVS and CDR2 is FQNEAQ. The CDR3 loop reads CASRSRDRGHHGYTF. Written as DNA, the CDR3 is TGTGCCAGCAGATCAAGGGACAGGGGGCACCATGGCTACACCTTC.